Listed here are 12 T cell receptor beta chains from one sample, sequenced in a study of TIL therapy for anti-PD-1-resistant metastatic lung cancer. The time point denotes: pre-treatment sample, taken before nivolumab and TIL therapy. Tumor tissue came from excised metastases, mostly pleural nodules or supraclavicular lymph nodes. Sequencing used immunoSEQ v3. Profiling relied on immunoSEQ multiplex PCR, and the TCRdb table lists in-frame clones only, not all of them. Of approximately 23,000 clones in the sample, approximately 57% were seen once. The sequencing used tumor tissue, collected at baseline. The receptor source for this set is a woman aged 25-80 years with non-small cell lung cancer.

The V call is TRBV7-2, the J call TRBJ2-7; perhaps TRBD1 as D (6 bases). Per germline, CDR1 SGHTA and CDR2 FQGNSA. CDR3 length: 15 residues. V dropped 6 bases and J dropped 0 bases, with 15 bases sitting between them. CDR3 amino acids: CASSSRTGSSYEQYF. CDR3 sequence (DNA): TGTGCCAGCAGTTCCCGTACAGGGAGCTCCTACGAGCAGTACTTC.

V usage is TRBV2 and J usage is TRBJ1-4; D is unclear. Germline-derived CDR1 and CDR2 are SNHLY and FYNNEI. V lost 7 bases and J lost 3, with 9 bases in between. The CDR3 is made up of 13 amino acids. CDR3 in DNA: TGTGCCAGCAAACAGTTATCTAATGAAAAACTGTTTTTT. This gives the protein CASKQLSNEKLFF.

This clone was seen just once. This chain uses TRBV5-6 with TRBJ2-5; perhaps TRBD1 as D (6 bases). Trimming removed 4 bases at V and 2 bases at J, with 9 bases between. The germline V gene has CDR1 SGHDT and CDR2 YYEEEE. CDR3 length: 13 residues. The CDR3 DNA is TGTGCCAGCAGCAAAGGACAGCAAGAGACCCAGTACTTC. It specifies CASSKGQQETQYF.

This clone was counted only a few times. The CDR3: CASSSGQDSYNEQFF. DNA of the CDR3: TGTGCCAGCAGCTCGGGACAGGACTCCTACAATGAGCAGTTCTTC. The rearrangement joins TRBV5-6 to TRBJ2-1; 8 bases agree with TRBD1. The CDR3 is made up of 15 amino acids. Trimming at V came to 3 bases and at J to 0 bases, leaving 2 bases not matched to a gene. Germline-derived CDR1 and CDR2 are SGHDT and YYEEEE. Together with reference TRBV5-6 and TRBJ2-1, the CDR3 gives the full variable domain: DAGVTQSPTHLIKTRGQQVTLRCSPKSGHDTVSWYQQALGQGPQFIFQYYEEEERQRGNFPDRFSGHQFPNYSSELNVNALLLGDSALYLCASSSGQDSYNEQFFGPGTRLTVL.

This clone has a handful of counts. The chain is built from TRBV6-8 and TRBJ1-2; the D is unclear. This CDR3 comprises 15 residues. Germline CDR1 MNHGY, CDR2 SAAAGT. Trimming took 6 bases from V and 12 from J, leaving 26 bases between them. The CDR3 reads CASRAPGQEKDWNTF. In DNA form, the CDR3 reads TGTGCCAGCAGGGCACCCGGGCAGGAAAAGGACTGGAACACCTTC.

The V gene is TRBV10-3, the J gene TRBJ2-7; 7 positions match TRBD2. This CDR3 has 16 residues. J gave up 5 bases and V 6 bases, and 16 bases lay outside the gene matches. Germline V lookup: CDR1 ENHRY, CDR2 SYGVKD. CDR3 in amino acids: CAISGGASGPRDEQYF. The CDR3 DNA reads as TGTGCCATCAGCGGAGGGGCTAGCGGTCCGAGGGACGAGCAGTACTTC.

This rearrangement joins TRBV10-3 to TRBJ2-7; possible D gene TRBD2, 6 bases. The CDR3 is 12 amino acids. The germline V gene encodes CDR1 ENHRY and CDR2 SYGVKD. The V and J ends lost 7 bases and 6 bases respectively, with 13 bases between them. CDR3 region: CAINMGGTEQYF. CDR3 DNA sequence: TGTGCCATCAACATGGGCGGGACCGAGCAGTACTTC.

This clone appeared a few times. V and J are TRBV9 and TRBJ2-1; D unresolved. The germline gives CDR1 SGDLS, CDR2 YYNGEE. V shed 3 bases and J shed 0 bases, with 7 bases lying between them. The CDR3 has 14 amino acids. The CDR3 coding sequence is TGTGCCAGCAGCGATAAAAGCTCCTACAATGAGCAGTTCTTC. It encodes CASSDKSSYNEQFF. The full variable domain, its missing parts supplied by reference TRBV9 and TRBJ2-1, is DSGVTQTPKHLITATGQRVTLRCSPRSGDLSVYWYQQSLDQGLQFLIQYYNGEERAKGNILERFSAQQFPDLHSELNLSSLELGDSALYFCASSDKSSYNEQFFGPGTRLTVL.

The chain combines TRBV30 with TRBJ2-3, with a weak D call TRBD2 (5 bases). With 4 bases removed from V and 2 bases from J, the gap between germline ends came to 16 bases. This CDR3 region has 15 residues. Germline V gives CDR1 GTSNPN, CDR2 SVGIG (reference sequence). The CDR3 DNA sequence: TGTGCCTGGACTCGGGGAACATCCTACACAGATACGCAGTATTTT. It encodes CAWTRGTSYTDTQYF.

V usage is TRBV5-1 and J usage is TRBJ2-3; 7 bases line up with TRBD2. Germline CDR1 is SGHRS and CDR2 is YFSETQ. This CDR3 spans 13 amino acids. V lost 3 bases and J lost 4; bases outside the gene matches: 2. The CDR3 DNA is TGCGCCAGCAGCTGGGGGGGGTCAGATACGCAGTATTTT. It yields the protein CASSWGGSDTQYF.

The rearrangement joins TRBV5-5 to TRBJ2-7; D not resolved. Germline-derived CDR1 and CDR2 are SGHKS and YYEKEE (reference sequence). CDR3 length equals 11 residues. V was trimmed by 5 bases and J by 6 bases, leaving 9 bases between them. The CDR3 spells CASRSGVEQYF. The CDR3 DNA sequence: TGTGCCAGCAGATCAGGTGTCGAGCAGTACTTC. The full variable domain, in which reference TRBV5-5 and TRBJ2-7 provide the parts outside the CDR3, is DAGVTQSPTHLIKTRGQQVTLRCSPISGHKSVSWYQQVLGQGPQFIFQYYEKEERGRGNFPDRFSARQFPNYSSELNVNALLLGDSALYLCASRSGVEQYFGPGTRLTVT.

This clone was seen just once. The CDR3 spells CASSPSGARYEQYF. CDR3 nucleotide sequence: TGTGCCAGCAGCCCCTCGGGAGCCCGCTACGAGCAGTACTTC. The rearrangement uses TRBV11-2 and TRBJ2-7; TRBD2 might be the D (6 bases). The CDR3 loop spans 14 amino acids. Between the trimmed V and J ends, which lost 5 bases and 3 bases, there was a span of 14 bases. Germline-derived CDR1 and CDR2 are SGHAT and FQNNGV.